This TCR beta chain was recovered during a study of CD8+CD57+ T cells in acquired aplastic anemia (dated by TCRdb to 2017 to 2018). Notes on the research overall: On average, sorted CD4+ and CD8+ cells yielded approximately 3 ug of extracted DNA, with a range of roughly 0.18 to 30 ug. For healthy donor samples, the average read count was about 10.8 million for CD4+ cells and 11 million to 13 million for CD8+ cells.

This clonotype was observed once. Which antigen it targets is not known. An end of the junction does not agree with germline; a read error may underlie this. TCR beta VDJ combination and CDR3 sequence profiling used genomic DNA as the template. An Illumina HiSeq 2000 was used for TCR repertoire sequencing. Under the source paper's analysis protocol: Repertoire assessment relied on Simpson's diversity index, CDR3 size and DJ length profiles, and TRBV/TRBJ rearrangement plots. The most abundant DNA sequence in the deep sequencing data was defined as the immunodominant clone. CDR3 amino acid sequences were screened for sharing across subjects and compared with published repertoires and the VDJdb database. The raw public reads went through TCRdb reprocessing: fastp at Q25, MiXCR clone calling, in-frame beta chains kept. Rows with a matching CDR3 protein are joined into one entry that keeps the most common DNA and genes. None of the V and J calls come from the authors' own analysis; TCRdb made them. For this sample there are 400,000 to 500,000 distinct CDR3 sequences; 55% to 70% appear just once. The biggest ten clones account for 4% of the sample.

On the study overall, not on this receptor specifically: CD8+ Simpson's diversity did not differ significantly between patients and healthy controls (P=0.060). Around 28 CD8+ CDR3 sequences were found to be shared between patients and controls, but these sequences appeared to be highly expressed in patients and within the immunodominant clones of the patients.

From the cysteine through the phenylalanine, the CDR3 covers 12 amino acids. Just CDR3 DNA is preserved here, 36 bases in frame from base 1. CDR1 and CDR2 are drawn from the germline V gene (reference sequence): WNHNN, SYGVQD. In the study, sorted CD4+ and CD8+ blood T cells from patients with severe aplastic anemia and from healthy subjects underwent deep sequencing of TCR repertoires. Ficoll-Paque density gradient centrifugation was used to isolate peripheral blood mononuclear cells. Before DNA extraction, CD4+ and CD8+ T cells were sorted by FACS or by magnetic beads. Specimen: sorted CD4+, CD8+, or CD8+CD57+ T cells (not recorded which) from PBMCs. This receptor chain uses TRBV10-1 and TRBJ1-2, and possibly TRBD1, on 6 matching bases. The sequence was obtained from a human donor in good health, serving as a control. The DNA sequence is as follows: TGTGCCAGTAGTCAGGGGTCCTACGGCCACAACTTC. The translation is CASSQGSYGHNF.